Listed below are T cell receptor beta chains from one sample, sequenced in a study of CD8 T cells in ankylosing spondylitis. Via MiXCR, TCRdb re-called the 5' RACE reads, giving one row per CDR3 protein. The top ten hold more than 14% of the sample, which has a few hundred thousand distinct CDR3 sequences, less than 10% seen once. The sequenced sample was blood, either unsorted or a sorted T cell fraction (not recorded which). The receptors come from a male donor with ankylosing spondylitis. CDR3s include the opening cysteine and the closing phenylalanine or tryptophan. A D gene is named only where the DNA matches it firmly. Expanded clones are given a class, and other clones once, few, many or no size at all.

clone_size | d_call | j_call | v_call | cdr3_nt | cdr3_aa
- | TRBD2 | TRBJ2-7 | TRBV7-2 | TGTGCCAGCAGCCAGGCTAGCGGCAACCCCTACGAGCAGTACTTC | CASSQASGNPYEQYF
many | TRBD1 | TRBJ1-1 | TRBV20-1 | TGCAGTGCCCAGGGGGGTAACACTGAAGCTTTCTTT | CSAQGGNTEAFF
many | - | TRBJ2-2 | TRBV9 | TGTGCCAGCAGGACCGGGGGGCTCACCACCGGGGAGCTGTTTTTT | CASRTGGLTTGELFF
few | TRBD1 | TRBJ2-1 | TRBV30 | TGTGCCTGGTCACAGGGGACAGGGGGTGAGCAGTTCTTC | CAWSQGTGGEQFF
- | TRBD2 | TRBJ2-1 | TRBV29-1 | TGCAGCGTTGAAGGTAGTCTAGCGGTCTACAATGAGCAGTTCTTC | CSVEGSLAVYNEQFF
many | TRBD1 | TRBJ2-1 | TRBV19 | TGTGCCAGTAGTATCCAAGGGGGCGAGCAGTTCTTC | CASSIQGGEQFF
- | - | TRBJ2-6 | TRBV10-3 | TGTGCCATCAGTGCGGACACCGCGGCCAACGTCCTGACTTTC | CAISADTAANVLTF
- | - | TRBJ1-1 | TRBV11-3 | TGTGCCAGCAGCAACCGGGACATGGCTTTCTTT | CASSNRDMAFF
- | - | TRBJ1-6 | TRBV11-3 | TGTGCCAGCAGCTTAGAGGAGAACGATAATTCACCCCTCCACTTT | CASSLEENDNSPLHF
many | - | TRBJ1-1 | TRBV29-1 | TGCAGCGGCAGGGGATTTGCCACTGAAGCTTTCTTT | CSGRGFATEAFF
few | - | TRBJ2-2 | TRBV30 | TGTGCCTGGAGTCGTCTCCAGACCGGGGAGCTGTTTTTT | CAWSRLQTGELFF
few | TRBD1 | TRBJ2-1 | TRBV25-1 | TGTGCCAGCAGTGGGACAGGGACCCATGAGCAGTTCTTC | CASSGTGTHEQFF
few | - | TRBJ2-1 | TRBV11-2 | TGTGCCAGCAGCCAAGACACCCTCGTCGTGGGAGGGGGCGCTGATAATGAGCAGTTCTTC | CASSQDTLVVGGGADNEQFF
- | - | TRBJ2-5 | TRBV5-1 | TGCGCCAGCAGCTTGGAACCGAACATAGAGACCCAGTACTTC | CASSLEPNIETQYF
few | TRBD1 | TRBJ2-7 | TRBV24-1 | TGTGCCACCAGTGACCGGACAGGGCGTAACGAGCAGTACTTC | CATSDRTGRNEQYF
few | TRBD1 | TRBJ1-5 | TRBV5-1 | TGCGCCAGCAGCTTGAACGCAGGGGGCGGCAATCAGCCCCAGCATTTT | CASSLNAGGGNQPQHF
once | - | TRBJ2-1 | TRBV11-2 | TGTGCCAGCGAAACTAGGGGTAGGGGCGGCAACTACAATGAGCAGTTCTTC | CASETRGRGGNYNEQFF
few | - | TRBJ1-5 | TRBV5-1 | TGCGCCAGCAGCCCCCGAGGGGGGGGGCTACAGCCCCAGCATTTT | CASSPRGGGLQPQHF
few | TRBD2 | TRBJ2-7 | TRBV4-1 | TGCGCCAGCAGCCAAGCTCTAGCGGGAGGGACCTACGAGCAGTACTTC | CASSQALAGGTYEQYF
few | - | TRBJ2-1 | TRBV7-2 | TGTGCCGCGGCAGAGGCAGGGAAAATGAGTGAGCAGTTCTTC | CAAAEAGKMSEQFF
many | - | TRBJ2-1 | TRBV12-3/TRBV12-4 | TGTGCCAGCAGTTTTAGCATCTACAATGAGCAGTTCTTC | CASSFSIYNEQFF
- | TRBD2 | TRBJ2-1 | TRBV5-1 | TGCGCCAGCAGCTTGGCCAGCGGGAGACGGTATGAGCAGTTCTTC | CASSLASGRRYEQFF
- | TRBD1 | TRBJ1-5 | TRBV12-3/TRBV12-4 | TGTGCCAGCAGCCGAATCGGGCAGGGGGTGGATCAGCCCCAGCATTTT | CASSRIGQGVDQPQHF
- | - | TRBJ2-1 | TRBV5-8 | TGTGCCAGCAGCCCCCGGGACGGTCACAATGAGCAGTTCTTC | CASSPRDGHNEQFF
few | - | TRBJ1-6 | TRBV10-3 | TGTGCCATCAGCCCTACCGGGGGACCCCCAGGCTCCTATAATTCACCCCTCCACTTT | CAISPTGGPPGSYNSPLHF
many | - | TRBJ1-1 | TRBV7-8 | TGTGCCAGCAGCTTAGCCAGAGTGAACACTGAAGCTTTCTTT | CASSLARVNTEAFF
few | TRBD1 | TRBJ1-1 | TRBV18 | TGTGCCAGCTCGACCGAACAGGGGGCCAACACTGAAGCTTTCTTT | CASSTEQGANTEAFF
- | - | TRBJ2-7 | TRBV20-1 | TGCAGTGCTAGAGGGGGGGCGGAAACACCCTACGAGCAGTACTTC | CSARGGAETPYEQYF
many | TRBD1 | TRBJ2-7 | TRBV4-3 | TGCGCCAGCAGCCAAGTGCCGACAGGGTTCAACGAGCAGTACTTC | CASSQVPTGFNEQYF
few | - | TRBJ2-3 | TRBV12-3/TRBV12-4 | TGTGCCAGCAGTCCGTGGGCTAGCGGCACAGATACGCAGTATTTT | CASSPWASGTDTQYF
many | - | TRBJ2-1 | TRBV29-1 | TGCAGCGTTGACAACTACAATGAGCAGTTCTTC | CSVDNYNEQFF
few | TRBD2 | TRBJ2-7 | TRBV3-1 | TGTGCCAGCAGCCAAGCTTGGAGACTAGCGGGAGAAATTTCGCGGGAGCAGTACTTC | CASSQAWRLAGEISREQYF
- | TRBD1 | TRBJ2-2 | TRBV7-9 | TGTGCCAGCAGCACCCGGACAGGGGCGAACACCGGGGAGCTGTTTTTT | CASSTRTGANTGELFF
few | TRBD1 | TRBJ2-5 | TRBV5-1 | TGCGCCAGCAGCTTGGCCTTAGGACAGGGGCTTATTTTCCAAGAGACCCAGTACTTC | CASSLALGQGLIFQETQYF
many | TRBD2 | TRBJ2-7 | TRBV29-1 | TGCAGCGTTGAAGAAGCGACTAGCGGGACCCTCTACGAGCAGTACTTC | CSVEEATSGTLYEQYF
many | - | TRBJ2-7 | TRBV4-1 | TGCGCCAGCAGCCAAGCCGAGGGACTTACTTACTCCTACGAGCAGTACTTC | CASSQAEGLTYSYEQYF
few | TRBD2 | TRBJ2-3 | TRBV3-1 | TGTGCCAGCAGCCTGGGACTAGCGATAGATACGCAGTATTTT | CASSLGLAIDTQYF
many | - | TRBJ1-2 | TRBV28 | TGTGCCAGCAGTTTACCCGGACAACCCTATGGCTACACCTTC | CASSLPGQPYGYTF
many | - | TRBJ2-5 | TRBV29-1 | TGCAGCGTTGATCGGGGGACAGACCAAGAGACCCAGTACTTC | CSVDRGTDQETQYF
many | - | TRBJ1-1 | TRBV12-3/TRBV12-4 | TGTGCCAGCATAATAGGACAAGCGAACACTGAAGCTTTCTTT | CASIIGQANTEAFF
- | TRBD2 | TRBJ2-1 | TRBV12-3/TRBV12-4 | TGTGCCAGCAGTCCCCGGGAGGGGGGCAATGAGCAGTTCTTC | CASSPREGGNEQFF
- | - | TRBJ1-2 | TRBV7-9 | TGTGCCAGCAGCTTAGCGATGGCAGGGGCTAACTATGGCTACACCTTC | CASSLAMAGANYGYTF